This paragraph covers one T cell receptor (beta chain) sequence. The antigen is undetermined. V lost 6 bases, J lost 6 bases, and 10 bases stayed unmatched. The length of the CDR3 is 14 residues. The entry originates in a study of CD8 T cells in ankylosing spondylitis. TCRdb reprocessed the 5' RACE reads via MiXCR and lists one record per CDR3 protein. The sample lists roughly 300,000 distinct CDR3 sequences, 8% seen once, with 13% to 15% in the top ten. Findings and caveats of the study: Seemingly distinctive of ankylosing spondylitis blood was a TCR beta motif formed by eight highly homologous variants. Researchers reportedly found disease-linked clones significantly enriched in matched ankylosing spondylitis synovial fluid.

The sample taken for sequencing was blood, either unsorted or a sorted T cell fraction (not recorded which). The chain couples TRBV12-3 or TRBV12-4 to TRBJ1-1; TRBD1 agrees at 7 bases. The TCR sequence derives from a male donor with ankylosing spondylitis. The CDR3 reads CASRPPTGTAEAFF. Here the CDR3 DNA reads TGTGCCAGCAGACCGCCGACAGGGACAGCTGAAGCTTTCTTT.